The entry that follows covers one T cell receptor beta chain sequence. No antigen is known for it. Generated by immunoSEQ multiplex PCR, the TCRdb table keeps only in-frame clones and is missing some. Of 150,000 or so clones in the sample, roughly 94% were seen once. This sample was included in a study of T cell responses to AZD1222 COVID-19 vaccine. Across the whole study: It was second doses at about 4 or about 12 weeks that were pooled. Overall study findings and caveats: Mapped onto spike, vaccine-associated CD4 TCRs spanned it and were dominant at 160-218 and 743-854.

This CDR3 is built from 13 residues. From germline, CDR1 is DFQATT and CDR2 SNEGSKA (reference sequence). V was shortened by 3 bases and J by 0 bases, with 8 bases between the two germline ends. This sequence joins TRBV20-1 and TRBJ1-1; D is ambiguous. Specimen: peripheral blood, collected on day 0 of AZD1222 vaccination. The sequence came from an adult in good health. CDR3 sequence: CSASSGMNTEAFF. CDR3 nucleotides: TGCAGTGCTAGTTCCGGTATGAACACTGAAGCTTTCTTT.